The 9 T cell receptor beta chains in this list originate from one sample, sequenced in a study of shared clonotypes between healthy human individuals. This table comes from immunoSEQ multiplex PCR, and its TCRdb copy is limited to in-frame clones, with some not included. The sample contains just under 350,000 clones, over 70% of which appear only once. The sample consisted of memory CD4+ T cells sorted from blood. Documented subset: CD45RA-negative fraction. Source of these receptors: a man aged 25 to 45 in good health.

The V gene is TRBV6-5, the J gene TRBJ2-3; 8 positions match TRBD2. This CDR3 comprises 15 residues. V lost 2 bases to trimming and J lost 5 bases; unmatched junction nucleotides: 6. Germline assignment: CDR1 MNHEY and CDR2 SVGAGI. Here the CDR3 reads CASSYQTSVVDTQYF. The CDR3 coding sequence is TGTGCCAGCAGTTACCAGACTAGCGTAGTAGATACGCAGTATTTT.

V usage is TRBV28 and J usage is TRBJ2-5; D is unclear. V was trimmed by 8 bases and J by 9 bases, leaving 10 bases between them. Germline V gene lookup returns CDR1 MDHEN and CDR2 SYDVKM. The CDR3 consists of 10 residues. The CDR3 DNA sequence: TGTGCCAGCGGTCTAGGCGCCCAGTACTTC. It encodes CASGLGAQYF.

The V call is TRBV28, the J call TRBJ2-7; D gene unclear. This CDR3 is 13 amino acids long. Trimming took 3 bases from V and 4 from J, leaving 10 bases between them. CDR1 and CDR2 (germline): MDHEN, SYDVKM. CDR3 amino acids: CASSLNDVYEQYF. The CDR3 region has the DNA TGTGCCAGCAGTTTGAATGATGTGTACGAGCAGTACTTC.

The table lists this clone with many counts. The V call is TRBV28, the J call TRBJ1-1; D is undetermined. The V and J ends lost 5 bases and 4 bases respectively, with 17 bases between them. Germline V gene sequence: CDR1 MDHEN, CDR2 SYDVKM. This CDR3 has 15 amino acids. CDR3 region: CASSPRGRYGTEAFF. DNA for the CDR3: TGTGCCAGCAGTCCGCGAGGGAGGTATGGCACTGAAGCTTTCTTT.

V and J are TRBV28 and TRBJ2-3; 12 bases map to TRBD1. The J segment lost 2 bases and the V segment lost 7 bases, leaving 7 bases of the junction unmatched. Germline CDR1 and CDR2: MDHEN and SYDVKM. The CDR3 sequence is 16 residues long. This CDR3 reads CASTLGTGGITDTQYF. The CDR3 nucleotides are TGTGCCAGCACCCTGGGGACAGGGGGCATCACAGATACGCAGTATTTT.

This chain connects TRBV29-1 to TRBJ2-7; TRBD1 agrees at 7 bases. CDR1 SQVTM and CDR2 ANQGSEA come from the germline V gene. CDR3 length: 12 residues. J lost 2 bases, V lost 4 bases, and 2 bases had no gene match. The DNA of the CDR3 is TGCAGCGTTGGGACAGGACCCTACGAGCAGTACTTC. This sequence encodes CSVGTGPYEQYF.

The table lists this clone with a count of one. The chain recombines TRBV6-1 with TRBJ2-7, with 7 bases that match TRBD1. Looked up from germline, CDR1 is MNHNS and CDR2 is SASEGT. V lost 4 bases, J lost 3 bases, and 6 bases stayed unmatched. The length of the CDR3 is 14 residues. As DNA, the CDR3 is TGTGCCAGCAGTGTCCGGGACAGTTACTACGAGCAGTACTTC. Translated: CASSVRDSYYEQYF.

V is TRBV5-4 and J is TRBJ1-4; D not resolved. Trimming removed 0 bases from V and 3 bases from J, with 9 bases in between. In germline, CDR1 is SGHNT, CDR2 YYREEE (reference sequence). The CDR3 spans 15 residues. For the CDR3, the DNA is TGTGCCAGCAGCTTGGGAGGATGGGCTAATGAAAAACTGTTTTTT. Amino acids: CASSLGGWANEKLFF. The whole variable domain, remainder taken from reference TRBV5-4 and TRBJ1-4, is ETGVTQSPTHLIKTRGQQVTLRCSSQSGHNTVSWYQQALGQGPQFIFQYYREEENGRGNFPPRFSGLQFPNYSSELNVNALELDDSALYLCASSLGGWANEKLFFGSGTQLSVL.

The table lists this clone with a few counts. This chain joins TRBV2 and TRBJ1-5; D is ambiguous. Looked up from germline, CDR1 is SNHLY and CDR2 is FYNNEI. The CDR3 is 14 amino acids. V lost 0 bases and J 7 bases, leaving 10 bases between the germline ends. CDR3: CASSEARPGQPQHF. In nucleotides, the CDR3 is TGTGCCAGCAGTGAAGCGCGGCCGGGACAGCCCCAGCATTTT.